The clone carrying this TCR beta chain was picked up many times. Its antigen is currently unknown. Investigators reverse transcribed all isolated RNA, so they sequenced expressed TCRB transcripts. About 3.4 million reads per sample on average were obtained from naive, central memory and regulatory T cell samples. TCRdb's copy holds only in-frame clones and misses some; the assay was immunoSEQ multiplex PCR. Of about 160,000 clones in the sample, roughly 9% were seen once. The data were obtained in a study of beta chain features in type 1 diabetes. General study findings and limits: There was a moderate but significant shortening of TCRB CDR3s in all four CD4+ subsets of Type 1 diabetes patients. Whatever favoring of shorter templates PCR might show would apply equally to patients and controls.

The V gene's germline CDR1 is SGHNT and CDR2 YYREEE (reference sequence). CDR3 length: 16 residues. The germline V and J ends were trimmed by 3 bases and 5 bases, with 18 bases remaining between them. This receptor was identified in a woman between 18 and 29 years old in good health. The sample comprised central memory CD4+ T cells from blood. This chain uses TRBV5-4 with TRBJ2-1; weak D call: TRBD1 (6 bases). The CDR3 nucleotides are TGTGCCAGCAGCTATTTCCAGGGGAAACTAAACAATGAGCAGTTCTTC. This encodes CASSYFQGKLNNEQFF.